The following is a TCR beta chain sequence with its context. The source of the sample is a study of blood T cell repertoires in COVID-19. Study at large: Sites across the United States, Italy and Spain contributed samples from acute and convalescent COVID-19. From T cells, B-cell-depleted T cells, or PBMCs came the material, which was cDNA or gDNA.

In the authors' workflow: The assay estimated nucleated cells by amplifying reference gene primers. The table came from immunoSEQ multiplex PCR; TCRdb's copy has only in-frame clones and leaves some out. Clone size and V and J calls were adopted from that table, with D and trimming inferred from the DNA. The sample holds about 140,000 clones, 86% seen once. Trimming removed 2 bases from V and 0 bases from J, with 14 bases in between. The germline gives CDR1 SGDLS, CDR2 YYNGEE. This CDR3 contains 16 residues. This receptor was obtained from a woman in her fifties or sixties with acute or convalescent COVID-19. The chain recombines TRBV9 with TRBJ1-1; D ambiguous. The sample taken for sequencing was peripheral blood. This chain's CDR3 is CASSVEPEALNTEAFF. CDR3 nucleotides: TGTGCCAGCAGCGTGGAGCCTGAGGCGTTGAACACTGAAGCTTTCTTT. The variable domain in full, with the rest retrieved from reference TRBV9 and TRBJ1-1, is DSGVTQTPKHLITATGQRVTLRCSPRSGDLSVYWYQQSLDQGLQFLIQYYNGEERAKGNILERFSAQQFPDLHSELNLSSLELGDSALYFCASSVEPEALNTEAFFGQGTRLTVV.